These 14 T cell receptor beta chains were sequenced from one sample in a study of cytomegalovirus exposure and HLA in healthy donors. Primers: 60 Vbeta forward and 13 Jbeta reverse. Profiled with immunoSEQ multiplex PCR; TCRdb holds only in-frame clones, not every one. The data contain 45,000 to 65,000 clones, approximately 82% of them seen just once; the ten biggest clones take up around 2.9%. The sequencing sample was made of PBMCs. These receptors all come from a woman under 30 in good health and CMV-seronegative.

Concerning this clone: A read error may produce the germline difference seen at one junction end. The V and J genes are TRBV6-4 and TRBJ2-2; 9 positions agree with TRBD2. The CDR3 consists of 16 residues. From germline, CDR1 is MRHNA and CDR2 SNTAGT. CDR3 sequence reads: CASAYSGRADTGELLF. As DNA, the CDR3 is TGTGCCAGCGCGTATAGCGGGAGAGCCGACACCGGGGAGCTGCTTTTT.

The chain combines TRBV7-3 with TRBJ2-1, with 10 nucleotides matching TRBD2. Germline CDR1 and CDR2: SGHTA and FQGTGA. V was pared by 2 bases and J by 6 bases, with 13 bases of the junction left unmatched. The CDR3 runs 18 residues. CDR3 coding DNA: TGTGCCAGCAGCTTATTTCCTAGCGGGAGATCCAGCGCCAATGAGCAGTTCTTC. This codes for CASSLFPSGRSSANEQFF.

CDR3 amino acids: CASSFSGSHQPYNEQFF. DNA of the CDR3: TGTGCCAGCAGCTTCAGCGGGAGCCATCAACCCTACAATGAGCAGTTCTTC. The chain couples TRBV5-6 to TRBJ2-1; the match to TRBD2 covers 8 bases. The J segment lost 2 bases and the V segment lost 2 bases, leaving 9 bases of the junction unmatched. CDR3 length equals 17 residues. Germline V gene sequence: CDR1 SGHDT, CDR2 YYEEEE.

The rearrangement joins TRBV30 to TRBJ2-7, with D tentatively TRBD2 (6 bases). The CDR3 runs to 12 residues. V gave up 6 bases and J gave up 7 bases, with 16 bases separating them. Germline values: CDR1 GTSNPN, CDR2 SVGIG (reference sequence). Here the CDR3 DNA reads TGTGCCTGCGGGAGAGGGGTATGGGAGCAGTACTTC. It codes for CACGRGVWEQYF.

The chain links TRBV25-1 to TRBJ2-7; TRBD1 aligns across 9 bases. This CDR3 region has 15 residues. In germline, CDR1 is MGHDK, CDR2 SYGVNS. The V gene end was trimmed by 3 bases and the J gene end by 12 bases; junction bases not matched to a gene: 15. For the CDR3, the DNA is TGTGCCAGCAGTGAGGGACAGGGCCCGCCGGTGGTGGTGTACTTC. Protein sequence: CASSEGQGPPVVVYF.

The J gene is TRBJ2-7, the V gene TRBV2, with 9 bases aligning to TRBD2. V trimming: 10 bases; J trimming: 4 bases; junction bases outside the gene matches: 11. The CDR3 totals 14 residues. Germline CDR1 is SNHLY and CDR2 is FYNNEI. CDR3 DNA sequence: TGTGCCACCTCCCGGCTAGCGGGAAAATACGAGCAGTACTTC. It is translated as CATSRLAGKYEQYF.

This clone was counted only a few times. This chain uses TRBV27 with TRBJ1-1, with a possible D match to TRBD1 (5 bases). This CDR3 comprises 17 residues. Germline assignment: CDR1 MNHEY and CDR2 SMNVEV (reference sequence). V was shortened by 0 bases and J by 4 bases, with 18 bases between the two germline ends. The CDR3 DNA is TGTGCCAGCAGTTTATCGAGAATTAGGGGTAGGAGCACTGAAGCTTTCTTT. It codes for CASSLSRIRGRSTEAFF.

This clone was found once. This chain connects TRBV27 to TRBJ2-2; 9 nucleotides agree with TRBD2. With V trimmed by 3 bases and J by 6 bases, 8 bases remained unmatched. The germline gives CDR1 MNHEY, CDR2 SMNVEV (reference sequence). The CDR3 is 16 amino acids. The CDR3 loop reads CASSLGLGTSPGELFF. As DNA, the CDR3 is TGTGCCAGCAGTTTGGGCCTGGGGACTAGCCCCGGGGAGCTGTTTTTT.

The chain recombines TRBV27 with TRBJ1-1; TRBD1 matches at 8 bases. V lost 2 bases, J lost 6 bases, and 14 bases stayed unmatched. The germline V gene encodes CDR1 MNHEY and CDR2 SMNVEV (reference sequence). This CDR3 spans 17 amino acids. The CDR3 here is CASSLGAGGNFNAEAFF. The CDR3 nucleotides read TGTGCCAGCAGTTTAGGGGCAGGGGGCAATTTTAACGCTGAAGCTTTCTTT.

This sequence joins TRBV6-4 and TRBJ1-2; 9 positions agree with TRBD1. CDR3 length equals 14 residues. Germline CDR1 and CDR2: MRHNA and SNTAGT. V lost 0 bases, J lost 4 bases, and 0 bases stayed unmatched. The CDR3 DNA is TGTGCCAGCAGTGACTCGACAGGGGGCTATGGCTACACCTTC. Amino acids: CASSDSTGGYGYTF.

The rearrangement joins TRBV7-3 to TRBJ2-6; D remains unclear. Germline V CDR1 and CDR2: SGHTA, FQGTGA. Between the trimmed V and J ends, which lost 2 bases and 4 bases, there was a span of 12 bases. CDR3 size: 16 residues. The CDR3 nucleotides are TGTGCCAGCAGCTTAGGGTCGGGTTCCGGGGCCAACGTCCTGACTTTC. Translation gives CASSLGSGSGANVLTF.

CDR3 sequence reads: CASLAGNTYEQYF. The CDR3 region has the DNA TGTGCCAGCCTCGCCGGGAACACCTACGAGCAGTACTTC. The chain links TRBV6-1 to TRBJ2-7, with D tentatively TRBD2 (5 bases). Trimming cost V 8 bases and J 2 bases, with 13 bases left between them. The CDR3 is made up of 13 amino acids. Germline CDR1 MNHNS, CDR2 SASEGT.

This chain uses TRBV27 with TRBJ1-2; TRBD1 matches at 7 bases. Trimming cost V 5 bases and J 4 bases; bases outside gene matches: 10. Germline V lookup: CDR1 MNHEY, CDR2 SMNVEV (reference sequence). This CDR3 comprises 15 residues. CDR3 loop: CASSEKVGQTYGYTF. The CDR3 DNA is TGTGCCAGCAGTGAAAAAGTGGGACAGACCTATGGCTACACCTTC.

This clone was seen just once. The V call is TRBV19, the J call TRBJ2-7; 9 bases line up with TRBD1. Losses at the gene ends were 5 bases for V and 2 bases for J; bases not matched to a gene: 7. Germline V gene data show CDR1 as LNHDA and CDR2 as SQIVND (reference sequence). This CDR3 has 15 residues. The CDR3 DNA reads TGTGCCAGTAGTGGAGGACAGGGGACACCCTACGAGCAGTACTTC. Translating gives CASSGGQGTPYEQYF.